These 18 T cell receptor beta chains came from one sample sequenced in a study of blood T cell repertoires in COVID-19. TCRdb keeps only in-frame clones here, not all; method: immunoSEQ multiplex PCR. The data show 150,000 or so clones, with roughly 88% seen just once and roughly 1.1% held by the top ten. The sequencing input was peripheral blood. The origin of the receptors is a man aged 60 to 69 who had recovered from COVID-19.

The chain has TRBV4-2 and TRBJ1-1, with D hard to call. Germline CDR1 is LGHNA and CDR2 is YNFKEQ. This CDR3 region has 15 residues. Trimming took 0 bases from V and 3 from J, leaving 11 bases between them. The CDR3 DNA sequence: TGTGCCAGCAGCCAAGATCATAGTGAGGACACTGAAGCTTTCTTT. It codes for CASSQDHSEDTEAFF.

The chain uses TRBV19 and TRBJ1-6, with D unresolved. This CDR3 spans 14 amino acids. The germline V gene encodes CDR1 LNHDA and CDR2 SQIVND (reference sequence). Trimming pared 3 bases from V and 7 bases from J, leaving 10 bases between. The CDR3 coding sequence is TGTGCCAGTAGTATTCCCCGCGAGAATTCACCCCTCCACTTT. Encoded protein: CASSIPRENSPLHF.

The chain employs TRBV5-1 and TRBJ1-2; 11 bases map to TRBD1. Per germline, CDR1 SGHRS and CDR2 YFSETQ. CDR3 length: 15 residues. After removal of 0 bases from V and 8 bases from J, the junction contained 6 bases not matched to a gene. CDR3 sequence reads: CASSLEGQGAWGYTF. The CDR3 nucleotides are TGCGCCAGCAGCTTGGAAGGACAGGGGGCATGGGGCTACACCTTC. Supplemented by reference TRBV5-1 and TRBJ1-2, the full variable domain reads KAGVTQTPRYLIKTRGQQVTLSCSPISGHRSVSWYQQTPGQGLQFLFEYFSETQRNKGNFPGRFSGRQFSNSRSEMNVSTLELGDSALYLCASSLEGQGAWGYTFGSGTRLTVV.

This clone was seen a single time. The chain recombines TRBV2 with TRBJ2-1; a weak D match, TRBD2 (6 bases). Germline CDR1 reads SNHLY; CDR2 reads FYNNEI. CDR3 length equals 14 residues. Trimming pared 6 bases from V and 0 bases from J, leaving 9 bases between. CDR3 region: CASSGGYSYNEQFF. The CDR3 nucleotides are TGTGCCAGCAGCGGAGGGTACTCCTACAATGAGCAGTTCTTC.

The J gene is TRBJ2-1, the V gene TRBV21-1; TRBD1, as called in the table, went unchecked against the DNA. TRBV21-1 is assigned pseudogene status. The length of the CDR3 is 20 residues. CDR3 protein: CASSKALGQGGKPSMNEQFF. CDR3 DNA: TGTGCCAGCAGCAAAGCGCTGGGACAGGGGGGCAAGCCGTCAATGAATGAGCAGTTCTTC.

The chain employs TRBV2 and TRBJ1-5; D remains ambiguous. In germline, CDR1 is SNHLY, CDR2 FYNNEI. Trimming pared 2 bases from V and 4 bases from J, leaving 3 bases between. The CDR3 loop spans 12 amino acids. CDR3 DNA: TGTGCCAGCAGTGAATCGAATCAGCCCCAGCATTTT. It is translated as CASSESNQPQHF.

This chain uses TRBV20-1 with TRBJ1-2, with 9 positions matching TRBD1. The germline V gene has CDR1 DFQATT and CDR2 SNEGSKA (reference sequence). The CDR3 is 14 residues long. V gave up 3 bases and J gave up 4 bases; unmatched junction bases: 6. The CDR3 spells CSASVTGGFYGYTF. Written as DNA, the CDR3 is TGCAGTGCTAGTGTTACAGGGGGCTTCTATGGCTACACCTTC.

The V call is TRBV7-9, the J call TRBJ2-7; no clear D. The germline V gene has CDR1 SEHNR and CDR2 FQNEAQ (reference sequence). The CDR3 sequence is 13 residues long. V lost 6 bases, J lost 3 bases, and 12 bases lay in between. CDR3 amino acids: CASSFEPGYEQYF. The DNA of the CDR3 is TGTGCCAGCAGTTTTGAACCGGGCTACGAGCAGTACTTC.

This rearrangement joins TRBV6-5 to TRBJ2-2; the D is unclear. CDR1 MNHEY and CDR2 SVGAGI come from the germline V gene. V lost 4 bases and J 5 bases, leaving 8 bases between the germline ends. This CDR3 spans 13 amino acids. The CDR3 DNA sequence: TGTGCCAGCAGTTCGGCCGGGACCGGGGAGCTGTTTTTT. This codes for CASSSAGTGELFF.

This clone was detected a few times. As DNA, the CDR3 is TGTGCCAGCAGCTTAGGCGGGGCGGCGAACACTGAAGCTTTCTTT. Translation gives CASSLGGAANTEAFF. The chain uses TRBV7-9 and TRBJ1-1; perhaps TRBD1 as D (5 bases). Trimming cost V 1 base and J 1 base, with 10 bases left between them. This CDR3 has 15 amino acids. Germline lookup yields CDR1 SEHNR and CDR2 FQNEAQ (reference sequence).

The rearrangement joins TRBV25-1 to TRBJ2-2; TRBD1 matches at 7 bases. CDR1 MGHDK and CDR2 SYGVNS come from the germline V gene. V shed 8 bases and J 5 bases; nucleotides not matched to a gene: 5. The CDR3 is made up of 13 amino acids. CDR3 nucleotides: TGTGCCAGCGGACAGGCATTTACCGGGGAGCTGTTTTTT. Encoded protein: CASGQAFTGELFF.

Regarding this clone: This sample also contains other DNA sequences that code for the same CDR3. Here the CDR3 DNA reads TGTGCCAGCAGTCAGGGAACAGATACGCAGTATTTT. Amino acid sequence: CASSQGTDTQYF. The chain uses TRBV27 and TRBJ2-3; tentative D call: TRBD1 (5 bases). Germline V gene lookup returns CDR1 MNHEY and CDR2 SMNVEV (reference sequence). Trimming shortened V by 5 bases and J by 3 bases, and 6 bases separated the two germline ends. The CDR3 length is 12 residues.

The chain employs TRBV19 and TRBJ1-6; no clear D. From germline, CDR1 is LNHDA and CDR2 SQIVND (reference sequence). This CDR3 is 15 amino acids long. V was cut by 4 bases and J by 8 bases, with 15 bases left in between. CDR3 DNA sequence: TGTGCCAGTAGTAGATCTATCGGCGGTGATTCACCCCTCCACTTT. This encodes CASSRSIGGDSPLHF.

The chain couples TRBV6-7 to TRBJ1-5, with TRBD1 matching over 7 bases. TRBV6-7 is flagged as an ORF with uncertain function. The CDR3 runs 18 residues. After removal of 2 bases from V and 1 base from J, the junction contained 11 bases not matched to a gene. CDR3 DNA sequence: TGTGCCAGCAGTTACGACAGGGAAGGGCCAAGGAGCAATCAGCCCCAGCATTTT. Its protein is CASSYDREGPRSNQPQHF.

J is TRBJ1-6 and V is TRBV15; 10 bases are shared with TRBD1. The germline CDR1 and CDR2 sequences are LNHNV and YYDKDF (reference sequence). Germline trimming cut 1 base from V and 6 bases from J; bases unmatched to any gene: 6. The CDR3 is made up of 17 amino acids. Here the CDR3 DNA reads TGTGCCACCAGCAGAGTGGGCGGGACAGGGGTTAATTCACCCCTCCACTTT. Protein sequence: CATSRVGGTGVNSPLHF. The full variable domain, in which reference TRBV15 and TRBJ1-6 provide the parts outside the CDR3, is DAMVIQNPRYQVTQFGKPVTLSCSQTLNHNVMYWYQQKSSQAPKLLFHYYDKDFNNEADTPDNFQSRRPNTSFCFLDIRSPGLGDTAMYLCATSRVGGTGVNSPLHFGNGTRLTVT.

The CDR3 region is CASSLQAGLGETQYF. CDR3 nucleotides: TGTGCCAGCAGCTTGCAGGCAGGGCTTGGTGAGACCCAGTACTTC. This rearrangement joins TRBV5-4 to TRBJ2-5; D is perhaps TRBD1 (5 bases). CDR1 and CDR2 (germline): SGHNT, YYREEE (reference sequence). Between the trimmed V and J ends, which lost 1 base and 5 bases, there was a span of 15 bases. CDR3 length equals 15 residues.

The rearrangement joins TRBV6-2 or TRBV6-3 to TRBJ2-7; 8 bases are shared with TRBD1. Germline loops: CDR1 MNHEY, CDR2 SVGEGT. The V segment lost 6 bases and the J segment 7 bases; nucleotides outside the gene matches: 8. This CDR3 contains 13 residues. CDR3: CASSPRGLGEQYF. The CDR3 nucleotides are TGTGCCAGCAGCCCCAGGGGGCTGGGGGAGCAGTACTTC.

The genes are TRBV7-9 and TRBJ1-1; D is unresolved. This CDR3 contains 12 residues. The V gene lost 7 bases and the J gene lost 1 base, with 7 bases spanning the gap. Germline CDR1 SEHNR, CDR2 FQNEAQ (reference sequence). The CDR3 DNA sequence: TGTGCCAGCACTCCGGGGAACACTGAAGCTTTCTTT. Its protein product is CASTPGNTEAFF. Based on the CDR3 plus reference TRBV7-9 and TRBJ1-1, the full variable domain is DTGVSQNPRHKITKRGQNVTFRCDPISEHNRLYWYRQTLGQGPEFLTYFQNEAQLEKSRLLSDRFSAERPKGSFSTLEIQRTEQGDSAMYLCASTPGNTEAFFGQGTRLTVV.